This T cell receptor beta chain was observed in a study of cytomegalovirus exposure and HLA in healthy donors. The PCR employed 60 Vbeta primers together with 13 Jbeta primers. Generated by immunoSEQ multiplex PCR, the TCRdb table keeps only in-frame clones and is missing some. The sample holds some 190,000 clones, roughly 78% seen once. The CDR3 runs to 15 residues. Deletions cut 3 bases from V and 0 bases from J, with 9 bases between. Germline V gene lookup returns CDR1 LNHNV and CDR2 YYDKDF (reference sequence). The J gene is TRBJ1-3, the V gene TRBV15; D is perhaps TRBD1 (6 bases). This sequence was found in a woman in her 30s in good health and CMV-seronegative. Sequenced sample: PBMCs. The CDR3 DNA reads as TGTGCCACCAGCAGGGGGGACAACTCTGGAAACACCATATATTTT. Amino acids: CATSRGDNSGNTIYF. Supplemented by reference TRBV15 and TRBJ1-3, the full variable domain reads DAMVIQNPRYQVTQFGKPVTLSCSQTLNHNVMYWYQQKSSQAPKLLFHYYDKDFNNEADTPDNFQSRRPNTSFCFLDIRSPGLGDTAMYLCATSRGDNSGNTIYFGEGSWLTVV.